The 4 T cell receptor beta chains reported below all come from one sample, sequenced in a study of Ad26.COV2.S vaccination and SARS-CoV-2 variants (dated by TCRdb to about 2021). The sample's treatment or condition label, in plain terms: some 20 received Ad26.COV2.S at low or high dose, single or two shots; five or six received placebo; per-sample allocation not given. For vaccine and placebo recipients, the sequenced repertoires came from samples collected on day 63 after the first injection. Library preparation was by the immunoSEQ multiplex PCR assay. TCRdb took this table from immuneACCESS and kept in-frame rearrangements with V and J called. Such tables lack part of the clones; where checked against another copy, unresolved V genes explain under half of the gap, and the rest is unexplained. The sample table shows about 350,000 clones, and about 87% are seen once. Of the sample, around 6.4% falls within the top ten clones.

The sample in question was peripheral blood, obtained in a trial of Ad26.COV2.S vaccine versus placebo. Receptors originate from a person aged 18-65 years who received the Ad26.COV2.S COVID-19 vaccine or a placebo.

The gene calls are TRBV28 and TRBJ1-1; no reliable D call. From germline, CDR1 is MDHEN and CDR2 SYDVKM. The CDR3 has 14 residues. Trimming stripped 2 bases from V and 7 bases from J, with 14 bases between. The DNA of the CDR3 is TGTGCCAGCAGTTTAACCCCTCGGCGGATTGAAGCTTTCTTT. Residues: CASSLTPRRIEAFF.

The table lists this clone with a count of one. The gene calls are TRBV2 and TRBJ1-1; no definite D call. Germline assignment: CDR1 SNHLY and CDR2 FYNNEI. The length of the CDR3 is 13 residues. V shed 8 bases and J shed 0 bases, with 10 bases lying between them. The CDR3, as DNA: TGTGCCAGCCCCGGACCGCTGAACACTGAAGCTTTCTTT. Translating it yields CASPGPLNTEAFF.

The genes are TRBV7-6 and TRBJ2-7, with D possibly being TRBD1 (6 bases). V lost 1 base to trimming and J lost 4 bases, with 17 bases between them. CDR3 length equals 16 residues. Germline lookup yields CDR1 SGHVS and CDR2 FNYEAQ. The chain's CDR3 is CASSLGSRDMKYEQYF. In nucleotides, the CDR3 is TGTGCCAGCAGCTTAGGAAGCCGGGACATGAAATACGAGCAGTACTTC. The full variable domain, with the rest looked up from reference TRBV7-6 and TRBJ2-7, is GAGVSQSPRYKVTKRGQDVALRCDPISGHVSLYWYRQALGQGPEFLTYFNYEAQQDKSGLPNDRFSAERPEGSISTLTIQRTEQRDSAMYRCASSLGSRDMKYEQYFGPGTRLTVT.

This clone turned up a few times. CDR3 in DNA: TGTGCCAGCAGCGGCCAAGGGAGCACCGGGGAGCTGTTTTTT. Its protein is CASSGQGSTGELFF. The chain carries TRBV5-4 and TRBJ2-2; weak D call: TRBD2 (5 bases). This CDR3 spans 14 amino acids. CDR1 and CDR2 from the germline V gene are SGHNT and YYREEE (reference sequence). Trimming removed 4 bases at V and 4 bases at J, with 11 bases between.